This TCR beta chain originates from a study of cytomegalovirus exposure and HLA in healthy donors. PCR was performed using 60 Vbeta and 13 Jbeta primers. Some clones are missing from TCRdb's copy, which holds only in-frame ones; the method was immunoSEQ multiplex PCR. Of about 150,000 clones in the sample, over 75% were seen once. The CDR3 spans 18 residues. CDR1 GTSNPN and CDR2 SVGIG come from the germline V gene (reference sequence). The V segment lost 1 base and the J segment 6 bases; nucleotides outside the gene matches: 12. On this clone itself: Its antigen is still unknown.

Study-wide results and limits: Most TCR beta V segments were productive about 87% or about 30% of the time in an earlier analysis. When analyzed later, a missense DCLRE1C variant was found to be linked to TCR beta V- and J-gene trimming. It was reported that the classifier diagnosed cytomegalovirus status with high specificity and sensitivity in both the original and validation cohorts.

The clonotype originates from a middle-aged woman in good health and CMV-seropositive. The chain combines TRBV30 with TRBJ2-2; 12 bases match TRBD2. Sequenced input: PBMCs. The CDR3 protein is CAWSGPSGRASNPGELFF. CDR3 coding DNA: TGTGCCTGGAGTGGTCCTAGCGGGAGGGCTTCAAACCCCGGGGAGCTGTTTTTT.